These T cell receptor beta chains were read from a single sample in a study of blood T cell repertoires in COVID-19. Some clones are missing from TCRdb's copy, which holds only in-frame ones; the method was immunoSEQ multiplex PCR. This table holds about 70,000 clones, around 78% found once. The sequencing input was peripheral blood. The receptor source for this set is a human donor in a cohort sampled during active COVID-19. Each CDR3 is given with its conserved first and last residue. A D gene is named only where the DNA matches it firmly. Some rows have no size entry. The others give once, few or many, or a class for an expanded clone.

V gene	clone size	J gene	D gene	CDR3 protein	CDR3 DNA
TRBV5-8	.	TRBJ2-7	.	CASSSLSYEQYF	TGTGCCAGCAGCTCCCTATCCTACGAGCAGTACTTC
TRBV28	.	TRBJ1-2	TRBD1	CASSLGQGAWYGYTF	TGTGCCAGCAGTTTAGGGCAGGGGGCCTGGTATGGCTACACCTTC
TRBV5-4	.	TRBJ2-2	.	CASSLGSANTGELFF	TGTGCCAGCAGCTTGGGCAGCGCGAACACCGGGGAGCTGTTTTTT
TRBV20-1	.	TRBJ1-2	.	CSAGVGYGYTF	TGCAGTGCAGGGGTCGGCTATGGCTACACCTTC
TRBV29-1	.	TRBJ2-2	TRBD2	CSIVGRANTGELFF	TGCAGCATCGTGGGGAGGGCGAACACCGGGGAGCTGTTTTTT
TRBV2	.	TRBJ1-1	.	CASGQPEFTNTEAFF	TGTGCCAGCGGACAGCCAGAATTTACCAACACTGAAGCTTTCTTT
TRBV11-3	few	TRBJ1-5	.	CASSLVPGEGCNQPQHF	TGTGCCAGCAGCTTAGTACCGGGGGAGGGTTGCAATCAGCCCCAGCATTTT
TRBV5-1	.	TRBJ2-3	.	CASSSSGVEPDTQYF	TGCGCCAGCAGCTCGTCAGGGGTCGAGCCAGATACGCAGTATTTT
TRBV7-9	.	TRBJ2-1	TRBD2	CASSPGTSVFNNEQFF	TGTGCCAGCAGCCCCGGGACTAGCGTTTTCAACAATGAGCAGTTCTTC
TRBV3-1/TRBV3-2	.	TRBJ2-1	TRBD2	CASSQDPPAGGSNEQFF	TGTGCCAGCAGCCAAGATCCTCCGGCGGGAGGTTCGAATGAGCAGTTCTTC
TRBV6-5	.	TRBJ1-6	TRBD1	CASIRQGRSPLHF	TGTGCCAGCATTCGACAGGGACGGTCACCCCTCCACTTT
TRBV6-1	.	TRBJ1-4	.	CASSEELELKKLFF	TGTGCCAGCAGTGAAGAGTTAGAGCTGAAAAAACTGTTTTTT
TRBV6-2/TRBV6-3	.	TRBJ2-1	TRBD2	CASSGRTSGIPSSYNEQFF	TGTGCCAGCAGTGGACGGACTAGCGGGATCCCAAGCTCCTACAATGAGCAGTTCTTC
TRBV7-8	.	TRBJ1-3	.	CASSFAAEGNTIYF	TGTGCCAGCAGCTTTGCGGCCGAGGGAAACACCATATATTTT
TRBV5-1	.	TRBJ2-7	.	CASSLVPGAYEQYF	TGCGCCAGCAGCTTGGTTCCAGGGGCCTACGAGCAGTACTTC
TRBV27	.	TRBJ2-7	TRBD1	CASSLGTGSKYEQYF	TGTGCCAGCAGTTTGGGGACAGGGAGTAAGTACGAGCAGTACTTC
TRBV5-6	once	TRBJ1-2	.	CASSLAPGSESYGYTF	TGTGCCAGCAGCTTGGCCCCGGGAAGTGAGTCCTATGGCTACACCTTC
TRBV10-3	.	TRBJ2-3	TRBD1	CAIMSTGTDTQYF	TGTGCCATCATGTCGACAGGGACAGATACGCAGTATTTT
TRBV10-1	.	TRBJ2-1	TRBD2	CASSEIAGDRYNEQFF	TGCGCCAGCAGTGAAATAGCGGGAGACAGGTACAATGAGCAGTTCTTC
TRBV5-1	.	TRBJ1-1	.	CASSLSGLDTEAFF	TGCGCCAGCAGCTTGTCGGGACTCGACACTGAAGCTTTCTTT
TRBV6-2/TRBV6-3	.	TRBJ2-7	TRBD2	CASSYPLGLAGGPNEQYF	TGTGCCAGCAGTTACCCGCTGGGACTAGCGGGAGGGCCTAACGAGCAGTACTTC
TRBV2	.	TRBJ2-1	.	CASSARSGEYNEQFF	TGTGCCAGCAGCGCTCGATCGGGTGAATACAATGAGCAGTTCTTC